The 14 T cell receptor beta chains presented below share a single source sample, sequenced in a study of blood T cell repertoires in COVID-19. Sequencing used immunoSEQ multiplex PCR; TCRdb keeps in-frame clones, though not all of them. The sample has a few hundred thousand clones; 80% to 90% are singletons. The sequenced sample was peripheral blood. The receptors derive from a woman aged 45-65 years who had recovered from COVID-19.

The chain combines TRBV5-1 with TRBJ2-3, with a weak D call TRBD2 (6 bases). Germline assignment: CDR1 SGHRS and CDR2 YFSETQ. V dropped 4 bases and J dropped 2 bases, with 14 bases sitting between them. The CDR3 totals 15 residues. This CDR3 is CASSPGEAYTDTQYF. The DNA for the CDR3 is TGCGCCAGCAGCCCGGGAGAGGCTTACACAGATACGCAGTATTTT.

The rearrangement links TRBV5-4 to TRBJ2-2, with D possibly matching TRBD2 (6 bases). Trimming pared 1 base from V and 7 bases from J, leaving 17 bases between. The CDR3 extends over 16 amino acids. CDR1 and CDR2 from the germline V gene are SGHNT and YYREEE (reference sequence). The CDR3 coding sequence is TGTGCCAGCAGCTTGCGGGGACTGTTGCGGGACGGGGAGCTGTTTTTT. Translated: CASSLRGLLRDGELFF.

V usage is TRBV14 and J usage is TRBJ2-1; maybe TRBD1 (6 bases). Germline V CDR1 and CDR2: SGHDN, FVKESK. This CDR3 contains 16 residues. V lost 0 bases and J 5 bases, leaving 14 bases between the germline ends. CDR3 protein: CASSQDSQGYHNEQFF. CDR3 DNA: TGTGCCAGCAGCCAAGATTCTCAGGGGTACCACAATGAGCAGTTCTTC.

The chain employs TRBV11-2 and TRBJ2-7; D perhaps matches TRBD1 (6 bases). Germline CDR1 is SGHAT and CDR2 is FQNNGV. The V and J ends lost 5 bases and 4 bases respectively, with 15 bases between them. CDR3 length: 14 amino acids. The CDR3 is CASSAVQGRYEQYF. CDR3 DNA: TGTGCCAGCAGCGCCGTACAGGGAAGGTACGAGCAGTACTTC. Full variable domain (missing parts from reference TRBV11-2 and TRBJ2-7): EAGVAQSPRYKIIEKRQSVAFWCNPISGHATLYWYQQILGQGPKLLIQFQNNGVVDDSQLPKDRFSAERLKGVDSTLKIQPAKLEDSAVYLCASSAVQGRYEQYFGPGTRLTVT.

V gene TRBV2 combines with J gene TRBJ1-2, with 8 bases aligning to TRBD1. The CDR3 loop spans 15 amino acids. With 7 bases clipped from V and 3 bases from J, the junction kept 10 bases outside the gene matches. Germline V gives CDR1 SNHLY, CDR2 FYNNEI. The CDR3 nucleotides are TGTGCCAGCACCCGGGACAGGCCTCCTTACTATGGCTACACCTTC. Translated: CASTRDRPPYYGYTF.

This clone was observed a single time. The chain recombines TRBV7-2 with TRBJ2-7, with TRBD2 identical over 8 bases. The CDR3 has 14 amino acids. The germline CDR1 and CDR2 sequences are SGHTA and FQGNSA. The V gene end was trimmed by 3 bases and the J gene end by 3 bases; junction bases not matched to a gene: 4. For the CDR3, the DNA is TGTGCCAGCAGCTTCGGGCGGGGGGTCTACGAGCAGTACTTC. Translating it yields CASSFGRGVYEQYF.

The rearrangement joins TRBV5-1 to TRBJ2-7; the match to TRBD2 covers 9 bases. Germline trimming cut 0 bases from V and 4 bases from J; bases unmatched to any gene: 5. This CDR3 is built from 15 residues. Per the germline V gene, CDR1 is SGHRS and CDR2 is YFSETQ. The CDR3 reads CASSLGGGEDYEQYF. The DNA of the CDR3 is TGCGCCAGCAGCTTGGGCGGGGGGGAAGATTACGAGCAGTACTTC.

This rearrangement joins TRBV30 to TRBJ1-5, with a weak D call TRBD1 (5 bases). The V end lost 1 base, the J end lost 4 bases, and 11 bases lay between the germline ends. The CDR3 consists of 14 residues. Germline V lookup: CDR1 GTSNPN, CDR2 SVGIG (reference sequence). The CDR3 sequence: CAWSEGRWNQPQHF. The CDR3 coding sequence is TGTGCCTGGAGTGAGGGGAGGTGGAATCAGCCCCAGCATTTT.

V gene TRBV30 combines with J gene TRBJ2-2, with TRBD1 matching 9 bases. With V trimmed by 8 bases and J by 2 bases, 6 bases remained unmatched. Germline V lookup: CDR1 GTSNPN, CDR2 SVGIG (reference sequence). The CDR3 has 14 amino acids. CDR3 loop: CARGQGLNTGELFF. The CDR3, as DNA: TGTGCCCGGGGACAGGGCTTAAACACCGGGGAGCTGTTTTTT.

The V gene is TRBV30, the J gene TRBJ1-2; possible D gene TRBD1, 5 bases. This CDR3 region has 14 residues. The V and J ends lost 2 bases and 6 bases respectively, with 16 bases between them. Germline V gene lookup returns CDR1 GTSNPN and CDR2 SVGIG (reference sequence). For the CDR3, the DNA is TGTGCCTGGAGTCTATTAGGGGTAAATCATGGCTACACCTTC. As protein: CAWSLLGVNHGYTF.

V is TRBV7-9 and J is TRBJ1-1, with no clear D. The CDR3 loop spans 14 amino acids. Trimming removed 6 bases at V and 3 bases at J, with 14 bases between. Per germline, CDR1 SEHNR and CDR2 FQNEAQ (reference sequence). CDR3 DNA: TGTGCCAGCAGTCTCCAAGGCGGCGACACTGAAGCTTTCTTT. Its protein product is CASSLQGGDTEAFF.

The chain is built from TRBV28 and TRBJ2-1, with TRBD1 as a possible D gene (5 bases). The V and J ends lost 5 bases and 3 bases respectively, with 11 bases between them. This CDR3 comprises 14 residues. CDR1 is MDHEN, CDR2 SYDVKM, per germline. CDR3 in DNA: TGTGCCAGCAGTACGGGCCAGGGCTACAATGAGCAGTTCTTC. Translated, it gives CASSTGQGYNEQFF. The entire variable domain, with the rest obtained from reference TRBV28 and TRBJ2-1, is as follows: DVKVTQSSRYLVKRTGEKVFLECVQDMDHENMFWYRQDPGLGLRLIYFSYDVKMKEKGDIPEGYSVSREKKERFSLILESASTNQTSMYLCASSTGQGYNEQFFGPGTRLTVL.

The chain recombines TRBV7-9 with TRBJ2-3; perhaps TRBD2 as D (5 bases). Per the germline V gene, CDR1 is SEHNR and CDR2 is FQNEAQ (reference sequence). The V end was cut by 4 bases, the J end by 0 bases, with 14 bases between. This CDR3 has 16 residues. Here the CDR3 reads CASSSRGGLSTDTQYF. The CDR3, as DNA: TGTGCCAGCAGCTCCCGAGGTGGACTCAGCACAGATACGCAGTATTTT. Complete variable domain (other parts from reference TRBV7-9 and TRBJ2-3): DTGVSQNPRHKITKRGQNVTFRCDPISEHNRLYWYRQTLGQGPEFLTYFQNEAQLEKSRLLSDRFSAERPKGSFSTLEIQRTEQGDSAMYLCASSSRGGLSTDTQYFGPGTRLTVL.

The chain links TRBV6-5 to TRBJ1-4, with D tentatively TRBD1 (5 bases). This CDR3 has 14 residues. Germline CDR1 and CDR2: MNHEY and SVGAGI. The ends were cut back, 8 bases at V and 5 bases at J, with 15 bases in the middle. This CDR3 is CASGGFWENEKLFF. The CDR3 region has the DNA TGTGCCAGCGGGGGGTTCTGGGAAAATGAAAAACTGTTTTTT.